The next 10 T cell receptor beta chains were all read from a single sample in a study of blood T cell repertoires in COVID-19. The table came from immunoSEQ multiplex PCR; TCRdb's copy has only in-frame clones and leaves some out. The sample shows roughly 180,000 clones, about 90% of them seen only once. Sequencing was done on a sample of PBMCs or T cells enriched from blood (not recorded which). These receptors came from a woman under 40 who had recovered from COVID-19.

The CDR3 loop is CASSPQGDGYGYTF. Here the CDR3 DNA reads TGTGCCAGCTCACCCCAGGGGGATGGCTATGGCTACACCTTC. J is TRBJ1-2 and V is TRBV18; TRBD1 aligns across 7 bases. The CDR3 covers 14 residues. The J segment lost 4 bases and the V segment lost 3 bases, leaving 5 bases of the junction unmatched. CDR1 is KGHSH, CDR2 LQKENI, per germline.

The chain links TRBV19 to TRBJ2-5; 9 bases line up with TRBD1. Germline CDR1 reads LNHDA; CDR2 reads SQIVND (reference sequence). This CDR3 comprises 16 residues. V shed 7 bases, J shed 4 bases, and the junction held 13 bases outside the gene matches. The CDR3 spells CASKDPGQGAGETQYF. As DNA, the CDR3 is TGTGCCAGTAAGGACCCGGGACAGGGAGCGGGAGAGACCCAGTACTTC. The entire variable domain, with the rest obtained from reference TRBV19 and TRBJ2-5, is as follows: DGGITQSPKYLFRKEGQNVTLSCEQNLNHDAMYWYRQDPGQGLRLIYYSQIVNDFQKGDIAEGYSVSREKKESFPLTVTSAQKNPTAFYLCASKDPGQGAGETQYFGPGTRLLVL.

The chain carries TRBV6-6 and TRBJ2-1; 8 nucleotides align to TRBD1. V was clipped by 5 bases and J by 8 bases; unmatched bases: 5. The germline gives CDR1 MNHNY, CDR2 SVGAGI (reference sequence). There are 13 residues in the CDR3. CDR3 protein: CASSRTGIDEQFF. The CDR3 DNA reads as TGTGCCAGCAGTCGGACAGGGATCGATGAGCAGTTCTTC.

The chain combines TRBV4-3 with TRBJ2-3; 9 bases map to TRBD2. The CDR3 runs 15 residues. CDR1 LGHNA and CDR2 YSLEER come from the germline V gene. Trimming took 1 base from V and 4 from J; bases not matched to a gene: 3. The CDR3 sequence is CASSQGTSAPDTQYF. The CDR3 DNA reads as TGCGCCAGCAGCCAAGGGACTAGCGCACCAGATACGCAGTATTTT.

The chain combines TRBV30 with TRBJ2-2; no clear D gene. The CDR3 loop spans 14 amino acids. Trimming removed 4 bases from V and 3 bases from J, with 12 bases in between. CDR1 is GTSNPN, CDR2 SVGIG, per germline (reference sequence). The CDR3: CAWKGYGDTGELFF. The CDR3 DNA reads TGTGCCTGGAAAGGTTACGGAGACACCGGGGAGCTGTTTTTT.

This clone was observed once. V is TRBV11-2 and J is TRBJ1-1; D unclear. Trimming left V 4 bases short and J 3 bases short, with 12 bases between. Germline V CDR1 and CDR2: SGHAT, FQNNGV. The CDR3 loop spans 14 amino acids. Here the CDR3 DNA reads TGTGCCAGCAGCTGGATAGCGTCGGACACTGAAGCTTTCTTT. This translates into CASSWIASDTEAFF.

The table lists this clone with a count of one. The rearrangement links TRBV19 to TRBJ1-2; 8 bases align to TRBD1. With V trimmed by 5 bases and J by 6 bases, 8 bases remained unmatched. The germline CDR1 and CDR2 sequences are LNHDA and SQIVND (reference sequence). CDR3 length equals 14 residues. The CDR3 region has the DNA TGTGCCAGTAGTGCTCGGACAGGGACTAATGGCTACACCTTC. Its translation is CASSARTGTNGYTF.

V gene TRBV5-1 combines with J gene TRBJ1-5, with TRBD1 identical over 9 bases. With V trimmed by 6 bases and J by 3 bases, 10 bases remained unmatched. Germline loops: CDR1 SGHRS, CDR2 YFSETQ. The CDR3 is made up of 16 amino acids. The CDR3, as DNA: TGCGCCAGCACCCTGGACAGGGGCCTCAACAATCAGCCCCAGCATTTT. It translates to CASTLDRGLNNQPQHF. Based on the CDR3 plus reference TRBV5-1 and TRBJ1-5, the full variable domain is KAGVTQTPRYLIKTRGQQVTLSCSPISGHRSVSWYQQTPGQGLQFLFEYFSETQRNKGNFPGRFSGRQFSNSRSEMNVSTLELGDSALYLCASTLDRGLNNQPQHFGDGTRLSIL.

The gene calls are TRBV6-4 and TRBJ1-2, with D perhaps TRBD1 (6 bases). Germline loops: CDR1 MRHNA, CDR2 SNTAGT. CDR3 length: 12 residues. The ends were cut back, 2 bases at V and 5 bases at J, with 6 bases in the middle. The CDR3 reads CASSDGTYGYTF. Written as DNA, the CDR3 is TGTGCCAGCAGTGACGGGACATATGGCTACACCTTC.

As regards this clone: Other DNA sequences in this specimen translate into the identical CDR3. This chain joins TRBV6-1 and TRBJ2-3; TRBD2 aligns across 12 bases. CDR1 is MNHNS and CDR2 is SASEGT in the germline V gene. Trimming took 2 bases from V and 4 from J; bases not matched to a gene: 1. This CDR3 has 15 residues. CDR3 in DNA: TGTGCCAGCAGTGAACTAGCGGGAGGGCCAGATACGCAGTATTTT. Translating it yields CASSELAGGPDTQYF.